These 18 T cell receptor beta chains originate from one sample sequenced in a study of immune heterogeneity within non-small cell lung tumors. Genomic DNA from bulk tumor acted as the template, and about 600 ng was loaded per sample. Several widely spaced biopsies per primary tumor were taken during surgery. Samples came from untreated patients having curative surgery for newly diagnosed non-small cell lung cancer. For the TCR beta CDR3, multiplex PCR with 32 V and 13 J primers performed the amplification. Via MiXCR, TCRdb re-called the multiplex PCR reads, giving one row per CDR3 protein. The table has about 10,000 distinct CDR3 sequences, around 17% seen once. Specimen: lung tumor tissue. Every receptor here comes from a man aged 35 to 55 with non-small cell lung cancer.

This clonotype was seen ten or more times. The chain recombines TRBV7-6 with TRBJ1-4; 8 bases map to TRBD1. V shed 4 bases, J shed 10 bases, and the junction held 5 bases outside the gene matches. This CDR3 spans 13 amino acids. Germline CDR1 and CDR2: SGHVS and FNYEAQ. The CDR3 sequence is CASSSGQGGKLFF. In DNA form, the CDR3 reads TGTGCCAGCAGCTCAGGACAGGGCGGAAAACTGTTTTTT.

This clonotype was picked up a small number of times. This chain connects TRBV28 to TRBJ1-3, with D unclear. V was cut by 1 base and J by 3 bases, with 7 bases left in between. The germline V gene encodes CDR1 MDHEN and CDR2 SYDVKM. The CDR3 spans 14 residues. Here the CDR3 DNA reads TGTGCCAGCAGTTTATTAGAAGTTGGAAACACCATATATTTT. Translation: CASSLLEVGNTIYF.

Only one count was recorded for this clonotype. It may be a read error: a sequence one base away is much more abundant. The V gene is TRBV20-1, the J gene TRBJ2-1; TRBD1 is a possible D gene (6 bases). The CDR3 has 8 residues. Germline V CDR1 and CDR2: DFQATT, SNEGSKA (reference sequence). CDR3 bases: TGCAGCAGGGGTGAGCGGTTCTTC. This codes for CSRGERFF.

This clonotype occurred many times. The J gene is TRBJ2-1, the V gene TRBV6-4; 14 bases line up with TRBD2. The junction had 1 base not matched to a gene; V was cut back by 0 bases and J by 6 bases. The germline gives CDR1 MRHNA, CDR2 SNTAGT. The CDR3 runs 16 residues. The CDR3 loop is CASSDSTSGGANEQFF. The CDR3 DNA reads TGTGCCAGCAGTGACTCGACTAGCGGGGGGGCCAATGAGCAGTTCTTC.

This clonotype was detected many times. This sequence joins TRBV10-2 and TRBJ1-3; D perhaps matches TRBD1 (5 bases). V gave up 6 bases and J gave up 0 bases, with 12 bases separating them. The CDR3 runs 15 residues. CDR1 is WSHSY and CDR2 is SAAADI in the germline V gene. The CDR3 DNA sequence: TGCGCCAGCAGGGAACAGGATCTCTCTGGAAACACCATATATTTT. It specifies CASREQDLSGNTIYF.

By share of the sample, this clonotype is medium-sized (0.01 to 0.1%). The chain couples TRBV4-3 to TRBJ1-1; no clear D gene. Germline loops: CDR1 LGHNA, CDR2 YSLEER. The CDR3 extends over 14 amino acids. Between the trimmed V and J ends, which lost 4 bases and 0 bases, there was a span of 9 bases. CDR3 loop: CASSRGNMNTEAFF. CDR3 bases: TGCGCCAGCAGCCGAGGAAACATGAACACTGAAGCTTTCTTT.

To note about this clonotype: Possible read error: a much larger clone is one base away. The gene calls are TRBV2 and TRBJ1-1, with a possible D match to TRBD1 (5 bases). From germline, CDR1 is SNHLY and CDR2 FYNNEI. The CDR3 has 11 amino acids. In nucleotides, the CDR3 is TGTGCCAGCAGGAGGGACGACGAAGCTTCCTTT. This sequence encodes CASRRDDEASF.

This clonotype appeared many times. This chain links TRBV4-1 with TRBJ1-5, with D unresolved. The V end lost 1 base, the J end lost 6 bases, and 4 bases lay between the germline ends. This CDR3 spans 12 amino acids. CDR1 and CDR2 from the germline V gene are MGHRA and YSYEKL. DNA of the CDR3: TGCGCCAGCAGCCAAGGGGGTCAGCCCCAGCATTTT. This encodes CASSQGGQPQHF.

As for this clonotype: Relative to the germline gene, one junction end is altered; a read error may explain this. The chain couples TRBV7-9 to TRBJ2-5; D uncertain. In germline, CDR1 is SEHNR, CDR2 FQNEAQ (reference sequence). This CDR3 is built from 14 residues. CDR3 in DNA: TGTGCCAGCGGCTTAACCGGGCTCCAAGAGACCAAGTACTTC. Protein product: CASGLTGLQETKYF.

This clonotype was counted at least ten times. This rearrangement joins TRBV10-3 to TRBJ1-5; D remains unclear. Trimming took 7 bases from V and 0 from J, leaving 7 bases between them. The CDR3 is made up of 13 amino acids. Germline CDR1 ENHRY, CDR2 SYGVKD. The CDR3 DNA reads as TGTGCCATCAATAGAGATAGCAATCAGCCCCAGCATTTT. Residues: CAINRDSNQPQHF.

At least ten counts were recorded for this clonotype. The chain links TRBV7-3 to TRBJ1-1; D unresolved. V was clipped by 2 bases and J by 2 bases, with 9 bases between them. Germline values: CDR1 SGHTA, CDR2 FQGTGA. The CDR3 totals 14 residues. The CDR3 sequence: CASSLGGLNTEAFF. As DNA, the CDR3 is TGTGCCAGCAGCTTAGGAGGGTTAAACACTGAAGCTTTCTTT.

This clonotype was detected only a few times. Just one base apart from a much larger clone, this may be a read error. The chain employs TRBV2 and TRBJ2-4; 8 nucleotides match TRBD1. With 6 bases clipped from V and 0 bases from J, the junction kept 7 bases outside the gene matches. The V gene's germline CDR1 is SNHLY and CDR2 FYNNEI. The CDR3 loop spans 16 amino acids. The CDR3 sequence: CASREPTGGAKNIQYF. The DNA for the CDR3 is TGTGCCAGCAGGGAGCCCACAGGGGGAGCCAAAAACATTCAGTACTTC.

By share, this clonotype counts as medium-sized. This chain joins TRBV6-1 and TRBJ1-5, with 8 positions matching TRBD1. The CDR3 length is 16 residues. Germline CDR1 is MNHNS and CDR2 is SASEGT. Trimming took 5 bases from V and 2 from J; bases not matched to a gene: 8. CDR3 nucleotides: TGTGCCAGCAGTTCCCACCCCAGGGGGCGCAATCAGCCCCAGCATTTT. Protein sequence: CASSSHPRGRNQPQHF.

This clonotype showed up many times. The J gene is TRBJ2-1, the V gene TRBV7-2; D may be TRBD2 (6 bases). The ends were cut back, 2 bases at V and 8 bases at J, with 7 bases in the middle. The CDR3 extends over 12 amino acids. The germline V gene encodes CDR1 SGHTA and CDR2 FQGNSA. The CDR3 DNA sequence: TGTGCCAGCAGCTTATGGGGGGATGAGCAGTTCTTC. It is translated as CASSLWGDEQFF.

Remarks on this clonotype: Since a much larger clone is just one base distant, this may be a read error. The chain links TRBV20-1 to TRBJ2-5; D may be TRBD1 or TRBD2 (5 bases each). CDR1 and CDR2 (germline): DFQATT, SNEGSKA (reference sequence). The CDR3 runs 15 residues. The germline V and J ends were trimmed by 5 bases and 2 bases, with 18 bases remaining between them. Written as DNA, the CDR3 is TGCAGTGCTGGAGGCCGCACAGGAAATCAAGAGACCCAGTACTTC. Translation gives CSAGGRTGNQETQYF.

A remark on this clonotype: A much larger clone sits a single nucleotide away, making a read error possible. The rearrangement joins TRBV12-3 or TRBV12-4 to TRBJ2-2, with TRBD2 matching 7 bases. The CDR3 runs 14 residues. V lost 3 bases to trimming and J lost 7 bases; unmatched junction nucleotides: 5. CDR3 in amino acids: CASSFGGSSGELFF. CDR3 DNA sequence: TGTGCCAGCAGTTTTGGCGGGAGTAGCGGGGAGCTGTTTTTT.

Ten or more counts support this clonotype. The chain combines TRBV2 with TRBJ1-2; 8 nucleotides agree with TRBD1. Germline CDR1 SNHLY, CDR2 FYNNEI. This CDR3 comprises 17 residues. Losses at the gene ends were 6 bases for V and 4 bases for J; bases not matched to a gene: 16. The CDR3 is CASRARTGIIKLYGYTF. CDR3 in DNA: TGTGCCAGCAGGGCCCGGACAGGGATTATAAAACTCTATGGCTACACCTTC.

This clonotype came up a few times. A much more abundant neighbour one base away suggests this may be a read error. The chain joins TRBV9 to TRBJ2-3; 7 bases match TRBD1. Germline CDR1 and CDR2: SGDLS and YYNGEE. The CDR3 is 14 amino acids. CDR3 sequence reads: CASSAWDRPDTKYF. The CDR3 region has the DNA TGTGCCAGCAGCGCGTGGGACAGACCAGATACGAAGTATTTT.